Listed here are 31 T cell receptor beta chains from one sample, sequenced in a study of blood T cell repertoires in COVID-19. Sequencing used immunoSEQ multiplex PCR; TCRdb keeps in-frame clones, though not all of them. The sample comprises 85,000 to 100,000 clones, about 85% of which are singletons, and more than 3% rests with the top ten. Input material: peripheral blood. The receptors originated from a man aged 55 to 70 with acute or convalescent COVID-19.

The V call is TRBV7-9, the J call TRBJ2-1, with 9 bases matching TRBD1. Trimming at V came to 3 bases and at J to 6 bases, leaving 3 bases not matched to a gene. Germline V lookup: CDR1 SEHNR, CDR2 FQNEAQ (reference sequence). The CDR3 has 14 residues. CDR3 amino acids: CASSFMTGGNEQFF. The DNA for the CDR3 is TGTGCCAGCAGCTTTATGACAGGGGGCAATGAGCAGTTCTTC.

The chain combines TRBV19 with TRBJ2-1; possible D gene TRBD2, 6 bases. Trimming cost V 6 bases and J 5 bases, with 17 bases left between them. The CDR3 covers 15 residues. Germline values: CDR1 LNHDA, CDR2 SQIVND (reference sequence). As DNA, the CDR3 is TGTGCCAGTAGCCCTTACTCTAGCGATAACAATGAGCAGTTCTTC. Translating it yields CASSPYSSDNNEQFF.

The chain is built from TRBV30 and TRBJ1-2; D is uncertain. This CDR3 has 13 residues. Per the germline V gene, CDR1 is GTSNPN and CDR2 is SVGIG (reference sequence). V lost 2 bases and J 1 base, leaving 8 bases between the germline ends. The CDR3 reads CAWSRVVNYGYTF. CDR3 DNA: TGTGCCTGGAGTCGCGTGGTTAACTATGGCTACACCTTC.

A note on this clone: An end of the junction does not agree with germline; a read error may underlie this. This chain joins TRBV7-7 and TRBJ2-5; 10 nucleotides align to TRBD2. The CDR3 runs 15 residues. The germline V gene encodes CDR1 SSHAT and CDR2 FNYEAQ (reference sequence). This CDR3 reads CASSLGSSGGETQYF. CDR3 DNA sequence: TGTGCTAGCAGCTTAGGTTCTAGCGGGGGAGAGACCCAGTACTTC. Full variable domain (rest looked up from reference TRBV7-7 and TRBJ2-5): GAGVSQSPRYKVTKRGQDVTLRCDPISSHATLYWYQQALGQGPEFLTYFNYEAQPDKSGLPSDRFSAERPEGSISTLTIQRTEQRDSAMYRCASSLGSSGGETQYFGPGTRLLVL.

This clone was counted a few times. The V call is TRBV9, the J call TRBJ1-4, with 7 bases matching TRBD1. The CDR3 extends over 15 amino acids. The V gene's germline CDR1 is SGDLS and CDR2 YYNGEE. The V segment lost 0 bases and the J segment 6 bases; nucleotides outside the gene matches: 5. As DNA, the CDR3 is TGTGCCAGCAGCGTAGATAGGGGGCGCCATGAAAAACTGTTTTTT. Protein sequence: CASSVDRGRHEKLFF.

The V gene is TRBV6-1, the J gene TRBJ2-2, with no clear D. The V end lost 4 bases, the J end lost 0 bases, and 12 bases lay between the germline ends. Germline loops: CDR1 MNHNS, CDR2 SASEGT. This CDR3 is built from 16 residues. The CDR3 nucleotides read TGTGCCAGCAGTGCAAGAGCCCTGTCGAACACCGGGGAGCTGTTTTTT. Its protein product is CASSARALSNTGELFF.

Points on this clone: The junction does not match germline at one end; this may be a read error. The CDR3 loop is CASNLGIRGAAADTQYF. CDR3 DNA sequence: TGCGCCAGCAACTTGGGGATTAGAGGAGCCGCCGCGGATACGCAGTATTTT. The J gene is TRBJ2-3, the V gene TRBV5-1; no firm D call. The germline gives CDR1 SGHRS, CDR2 YFSETQ. The CDR3 runs to 17 residues.

This chain uses TRBV14 with TRBJ2-1, with D maybe TRBD2 (5 bases). The CDR3 contains 16 residues. Germline assignment: CDR1 SGHDN and CDR2 FVKESK. V lost 2 bases to trimming and J lost 8 bases, with 19 bases between them. The CDR3 here is CASSQKGSIALHEQFF. The CDR3 nucleotides are TGTGCCAGCAGCCAAAAAGGCAGTATAGCGCTGCATGAGCAGTTCTTC.

The rearrangement joins TRBV5-6 to TRBJ1-3, with 9 bases aligning to TRBD1. CDR1 and CDR2 (germline): SGHDT, YYEEEE. V trimming: 4 bases; J trimming: 0 bases; junction bases outside the gene matches: 5. This CDR3 is 16 amino acids long. The CDR3 here is CASSQTGGYSGNTIYF. The CDR3 DNA follows: TGTGCCAGCAGCCAAACAGGGGGCTACTCTGGAAACACCATATATTTT.

This clone was observed a single time. The J gene is TRBJ2-5, the V gene TRBV7-8, with 9 nucleotides matching TRBD2. From germline, CDR1 is SGHVS and CDR2 FQNEAQ. This CDR3 is built from 17 residues. J lost 4 bases, V lost 1 base, and 10 bases had no gene match. The CDR3 region is CASSLDNGGRAGETQYF. As DNA, the CDR3 is TGTGCCAGCAGCTTAGATAATGGCGGGAGGGCCGGAGAGACCCAGTACTTC. The full variable domain, its missing parts supplied by reference TRBV7-8 and TRBJ2-5, is GAGVSQSPRYKVAKRGQDVALRCDPISGHVSLFWYQQALGQGPEFLTYFQNEAQLDKSGLPSDRFFAERPEGSVSTLKIQRTQQEDSAVYLCASSLDNGGRAGETQYFGPGTRLLVL.

The chain joins TRBV3-1 (or the pseudogene TRBV3-2) to TRBJ2-7, with unresolved D. Deletions cut 5 bases from V and 1 base from J, with 21 bases between. The CDR3 length is 17 residues. The germline V gene has CDR1 LGHDT and CDR2 YNNKEL (reference sequence). The CDR3 DNA is TGTGCCAGCAGCAAAGGCCTATCGACCCTACTATCCTACGAGCAGTACTTC. Residues: CASSKGLSTLLSYEQYF.

This chain joins TRBV9 and TRBJ2-1; D perhaps matches TRBD1 (5 bases). Germline values: CDR1 SGDLS, CDR2 YYNGEE. This CDR3 comprises 15 residues. V was shortened by 0 bases and J by 3 bases, with 10 bases between the two germline ends. The CDR3 loop reads CASSVDYDSYNEQFF. CDR3 bases: TGTGCCAGCAGCGTAGATTATGACAGCTACAATGAGCAGTTCTTC.

The genes are TRBV30 and TRBJ1-1; 8 bases match TRBD1. Germline CDR1 reads GTSNPN; CDR2 reads SVGIG (reference sequence). This CDR3 comprises 13 residues. The V gene end was trimmed by 8 bases and the J gene end by 7 bases; junction bases not matched to a gene: 12. CDR3 protein: CAIHRGGAFEAFF. CDR3 in DNA: TGTGCCATTCACAGGGGGGGGGCCTTTGAAGCTTTCTTT.

J is TRBJ1-1 and V is TRBV27; the D gene is possibly TRBD1 (5 bases). This CDR3 contains 12 residues. The germline V and J ends were trimmed by 3 bases and 8 bases, with 10 bases remaining between them. Germline V lookup: CDR1 MNHEY, CDR2 SMNVEV (reference sequence). In nucleotides, the CDR3 is TGTGCCAGCAGTTTCCGGGGGGGGGAAGCTTTCTTT. Its translation: CASSFRGGEAFF.

The chain carries TRBV21-1 and TRBJ2-5; TRBD2, the table's D call, was not compared with the DNA. TRBV21-1 is designated a pseudogene. The CDR3 totals 17 residues. CDR3 protein: CASSKEGGTSEQETQYF. The CDR3 DNA follows: TGTGCCAGCAGCAAAGAGGGGGGGACAAGCGAACAAGAGACCCAGTACTTC.

The CDR3 here is CASSGLAGGANTGELFF. CDR3 nucleotides: TGTGCCAGCAGTGGACTAGCGGGGGGCGCGAACACCGGGGAGCTGTTTTTT. The chain carries TRBV6-2 or TRBV6-3 and TRBJ2-2; 14 nucleotides align to TRBD2. V was clipped by 5 bases and J by 0 bases; unmatched bases: 2. The germline gives CDR1 MNHEY, CDR2 SVGEGT. The CDR3 loop spans 17 amino acids.

This chain joins TRBV6-2 or TRBV6-3 and TRBJ2-7; 9 bases fit TRBD1. The length of the CDR3 is 17 residues. The junction had 15 bases not matched to a gene; V was cut back by 5 bases and J by 4 bases. Germline-derived CDR1 and CDR2 are MNHEY and SVGEGT. CDR3 sequence reads: CASSIFPRTGDWYEQYF. The CDR3 nucleotides read TGTGCCAGCAGTATATTCCCCCGGACAGGGGATTGGTACGAGCAGTACTTC.

This chain uses TRBV2 with TRBJ1-5; 7 positions match TRBD1. This CDR3 is 14 amino acids long. The V and J ends lost 1 base and 6 bases, in that order; junction bases with no gene match: 3. CDR1 is SNHLY and CDR2 is FYNNEI in the germline V gene. This CDR3 is CASSEGTGRQPQHF. Written as DNA, the CDR3 is TGTGCCAGCAGTGAAGGGACAGGTCGTCAGCCCCAGCATTTT.

This clone was counted a few times. The chain has TRBV19 and TRBJ2-2; TRBD1 might be the D (6 bases). The CDR3 spans 14 residues. Germline lookup yields CDR1 LNHDA and CDR2 SQIVND (reference sequence). The ends were cut back, 7 bases at V and 3 bases at J, with 12 bases in the middle. DNA for the CDR3: TGTGCCAGTATCTCCGGACAGCACACCGGGGAGCTGTTTTTT. It translates to CASISGQHTGELFF.

This clone was counted a single time. The rearrangement uses TRBV18 and TRBJ1-5; no firm D call. Looked up from germline, CDR1 is KGHSH and CDR2 is LQKENI. Trimming removed 6 bases from V and 1 base from J, with 10 bases in between. The CDR3 is 14 residues long. This CDR3 is CASSRVQSNQPQHF. The CDR3 nucleotides read TGTGCCAGCTCGCGGGTTCAGAGCAATCAGCCCCAGCATTTT.

This clone appeared a few times. The chain is built from TRBV4-2 and TRBJ1-4; D perhaps matches TRBD1 (5 bases). The CDR3 loop spans 15 amino acids. Germline loops: CDR1 LGHNA, CDR2 YNFKEQ. Trimming removed 1 base at V and 7 bases at J, with 13 bases between. The CDR3 DNA is TGTGCCAGCAGCCAAGGCCCCACGGGGGGTGAAAAACTGTTTTTT. Encoded protein: CASSQGPTGGEKLFF.

This clone has just one count. The V call is TRBV5-4, the J call TRBJ2-3, with D possibly matching TRBD1 (6 bases). V lost 4 bases to trimming and J lost 3 bases, with 12 bases between them. Germline lookup yields CDR1 SGHNT and CDR2 YYREEE (reference sequence). This CDR3 region has 14 residues. As DNA, the CDR3 is TGTGCCAGCAGCGGATGGACAGTGACAGATACGCAGTATTTT. It encodes CASSGWTVTDTQYF.

This clone was recorded only once. The chain joins TRBV7-2 to TRBJ2-3; D gene unclear. V was trimmed by 1 base and J by 1 base, leaving 12 bases between them. CDR3 length: 16 amino acids. CDR1 is SGHTA and CDR2 is FQGNSA in the germline V gene. The CDR3, as DNA: TGTGCCAGCAGCTTAGGCGGCGTCTTGGGCACAGATACGCAGTATTTT. Its translation is CASSLGGVLGTDTQYF.

The chain recombines TRBV5-1 with TRBJ1-1; D possibly corresponds to TRBD1 (6 bases). The CDR3 sequence is 15 residues long. CDR1 SGHRS and CDR2 YFSETQ come from the germline V gene. The germline V and J ends were trimmed by 1 base and 1 base, with 11 bases remaining between them. As DNA, the CDR3 is TGCGCCAGCAGCTTGCTAGGGGGAACGAACACTGAAGCTTTCTTT. The encoded protein is CASSLLGGTNTEAFF. Full variable domain (remainder filled in from reference TRBV5-1 and TRBJ1-1): KAGVTQTPRYLIKTRGQQVTLSCSPISGHRSVSWYQQTPGQGLQFLFEYFSETQRNKGNFPGRFSGRQFSNSRSEMNVSTLELGDSALYLCASSLLGGTNTEAFFGQGTRLTVV.

V is TRBV27 and J is TRBJ2-1; D remains unclear. This CDR3 spans 13 amino acids. Trimming took 2 bases from V and 5 from J, leaving 7 bases between them. Germline V CDR1 and CDR2: MNHEY, SMNVEV (reference sequence). The CDR3, as DNA: TGTGCCAGCAGTTTAGGCAGAAACAATGAGCAGTTCTTC. Its translation: CASSLGRNNEQFF.

This clone was detected only once. The V gene is TRBV5-1, the J gene TRBJ1-6; D uncertain. The V end lost 0 bases, the J end lost 9 bases, and 10 bases lay between the germline ends. The CDR3 is 14 amino acids. CDR1 is SGHRS and CDR2 is YFSETQ in the germline V gene. The DNA for the CDR3 is TGCGCCAGCAGCTTGGGCCAGGAAGTTTCACCCCTCCACTTT. Translated, it gives CASSLGQEVSPLHF. The whole variable domain, filled in from reference TRBV5-1 and TRBJ1-6, reads KAGVTQTPRYLIKTRGQQVTLSCSPISGHRSVSWYQQTPGQGLQFLFEYFSETQRNKGNFPGRFSGRQFSNSRSEMNVSTLELGDSALYLCASSLGQEVSPLHFGNGTRLTVT.

The CDR3, as DNA: TGTGCCAGCACTCTAGCGGGTGCTGGCTACGAGCAGTACTTC. Residues: CASTLAGAGYEQYF. The chain recombines TRBV28 with TRBJ2-7; 8 nucleotides match TRBD2. Germline V gene data show CDR1 as MDHEN and CDR2 as SYDVKM. Trimming took 7 bases from V and 3 from J; bases not matched to a gene: 8. The CDR3 is 14 residues long.

This chain joins TRBV2 and TRBJ2-1; TRBD2 aligns across 8 bases. The V gene end was trimmed by 5 bases and the J gene end by 3 bases; junction bases not matched to a gene: 6. The germline V gene encodes CDR1 SNHLY and CDR2 FYNNEI. This CDR3 comprises 15 residues. CDR3 sequence: CASSRTSIIYNEQFF. The CDR3 nucleotides read TGTGCCAGCAGTCGGACTAGCATTATCTACAATGAGCAGTTCTTC.

The chain is built from TRBV5-5 and TRBJ2-7; 7 positions agree with TRBD2. Germline-derived CDR1 and CDR2 are SGHKS and YYEKEE (reference sequence). The J segment lost 7 bases and the V segment lost 4 bases, leaving 17 bases of the junction unmatched. This CDR3 is built from 16 residues. For the CDR3, the DNA is TGTGCCAGCAGCACCCTACTAGGCGGGGGTTCCAGGGAGCAGTACTTC. As protein: CASSTLLGGGSREQYF.

The gene calls are TRBV5-1 and TRBJ2-1; TRBD1 might be the D (5 bases). This CDR3 spans 14 amino acids. Per the germline V gene, CDR1 is SGHRS and CDR2 is YFSETQ. Deletions cut 0 bases from V and 5 bases from J, with 9 bases between. The CDR3 DNA reads as TGCGCCAGCAGCTTGGCTGTAGGGGACAATGAGCAGTTCTTC. Its translation is CASSLAVGDNEQFF.

The chain has TRBV7-3 and TRBJ2-3; unclear D gene. CDR3 length equals 15 residues. Trimming removed 0 bases from V and 0 bases from J, with 7 bases in between. The germline V gene has CDR1 SGHTA and CDR2 FQGTGA. CDR3 sequence reads: CASSLTGASTDTQYF. The CDR3 DNA sequence: TGTGCCAGCAGCTTAACTGGAGCTAGCACAGATACGCAGTATTTT. Full variable domain (outside the CDR3, taken from reference TRBV7-3 and TRBJ2-3): GAGVSQTPSNKVTEKGKYVELRCDPISGHTALYWYRQSLGQGPEFLIYFQGTGAADDSGLPNDRFFAVRPEGSVSTLKIQRTERGDSAVYLCASSLTGASTDTQYFGPGTRLTVL.